This T cell receptor (beta chain) was retrieved from a study of cytomegalovirus exposure and HLA in healthy donors. Study conclusions and caveats: A likely sequencing artifact accounted for one observed cluster of highly shared sequence variants.

To note about this clone: Antigen specificity is unknown.

The CDR3 length is 15 residues. Trimming cost V 0 bases and J 6 bases; bases outside gene matches: 5. Germline V gene lookup returns CDR1 MNHEY and CDR2 SVGAGI. This PCR relied on a set of 60 Vbeta primers and 13 Jbeta primers. TCRdb's copy holds only in-frame clones and misses some; the assay was immunoSEQ multiplex PCR. Of 250,000 or so clones in the sample, 80% to 95% were seen once. Sequencing was done on a sample of PBMCs. The sequence was collected from a girl aged 2 to 9 in good health and CMV-seronegative. The chain carries TRBV6-5 and TRBJ2-7, with 10 positions matching TRBD2. CDR3 sequence reads: CASSYSRVAGGEQYF. As DNA, the CDR3 is TGTGCCAGCAGTTACTCCCGAGTAGCGGGAGGCGAGCAGTACTTC.